This record concerns one T cell receptor (beta chain) sequence. Which antigen it targets is not known. Per-base quality was not reported, and no clone a single base away is much larger than it. The data are from a study of lymphopenia after photon versus proton radiotherapy (dated by TCRdb to the late 2010s). Background on the whole study: In patients with gastrointestinal tumors who developed high-grade lymphopenia, the study compared the immunological effects of photon radiation therapy with those of proton radiation therapy. The cohort included 20 or so patients with gastrointestinal tumors who developed lymphopenia after receiving either photon or proton therapy. The study aimed to characterize how the two radiation modalities differ in their impact on the immune system. What the authors observed across the whole study: Among patients across the cohort who died, overall survival time showed an inverse correlation with a larger post-nadir drop in TCR diversity. Once the lymphocyte count had reached its nadir, the repertoires of photon-treated patients showed oligoclonal expansion, particularly of CD8+ Temra cells, and this expansion drove the decline in diversity. Relative stability during treatment was observed in proton-treated patients, whereas loss of naive T cells and TCR diversity and gain of effector/memory populations were observed in photon-treated patients. The survival association was examined only in patients who died, and the authors described better survival with proton therapy as a possibility, not as a demonstrated result.

The V and J ends are trimmed by 6 bases and 5 bases, leaving 19 bases between them. Via the germline V gene, CDR1 is SNHLY and CDR2 FYNNEI. Spanning cysteine to phenylalanine, the CDR3 consists of 15 amino acids. The read is trimmed to its CDR3 DNA, 45 bases read in frame from base 1. The library was generated by the immunoSEQ multiplex PCR assay. T cell repertoires were profiled by deep sequencing of rearranged TCR beta loci, alongside multiparametric flow cytometry. TCRdb took over this immuneACCESS table, retaining in-frame rearrangements with V and J assigned. Such tables are incomplete; in checked studies, under half of the missing clones stem from an unresolved V gene, and the remainder is unexplained. Across this sample there are 45,000 to 65,000 clones, with more than 85% seen only once. Roughly 18% of the sample goes to the ten largest clones.

The material sequenced was peripheral blood, taken from a patient treated with photon-based radiotherapy. The TCR sequence derives from a woman in her thirties or forties with cholangiocarcinoma. The rearrangement combines TRBV2 with TRBJ2-5; possibly the D gene is TRBD2, per 6 matching bases. The nucleotide sequence is given as TGTGCCAGCAGGGCCGCGGGACGCATATCGGAGACCCAGTACTTC. Translated, it reads CASRAAGRISETQYF.